This T cell receptor (beta chain) was recorded in a study of T cells expressing NK-cell markers. Whole-study context: HCMV seropositivity marked seven of the eight sequenced donors; one was seronegative. General observations from the study: Dominant NKG2C+ clonotypes were found to form roughly 1.0-7.5% of CD8+ T cells in more than five donors. These same clonotypes (in several donors) also led the CD3+CD56-NKG2C+ fraction.

5'RACE template switching with UMIs generated TCR beta cDNA. Using the 5' RACE reads, TCRdb records one entry per CDR3 protein without DNA. The data show some 140,000 distinct CDR3 sequences, and the top ten clones hold about 39%. Germline CDR1 MNHEY, CDR2 SVGAGI. The CDR3 covers 16 residues. As concerns this clonotype: The antigen remains undetermined.

The chain combines TRBV6-5 with TRBJ2-2. The specimen sequenced was blood T cells: a sorted CD56 or NKG2C T cell subset, CD4+ or CD8+ T cells, or bulk PBMC T cells (not recorded which). The source is a woman between 50 and 59 years old in good health. This CDR3 is CASSLDEVTNTGELFF.